Shown below are 21 T cell receptor beta chains from a single sample sequenced in a study of blood T cells in healthy people across ages. Primed by a sample-barcoded 5' primer and a J-beta primer mix, a second PCR proceeded for 7 to 11 cycles. TCRdb reprocessed the 5' RACE reads via MiXCR and lists one record per CDR3 protein. The profile shows 920,000 or so distinct CDR3 sequences, under 45% of them singletons. The material sequenced was blood. Receptor source: a woman aged 55-70 years in good health.

V and J are TRBV21-1 and TRBJ2-7; TRBD1 is the table's D call and was not checked against the DNA. TRBV21-1 corresponds to a pseudogene. CDR3 length: 18 residues. The CDR3 loop is CAISNLTITRTEHYEQYF. The CDR3, as DNA: TGTGCCATCAGCAATCTTACGATAACCCGGACAGAACACTACGAGCAGTACTTC.

V gene TRBV20-1 combines with J gene TRBJ2-7; D may be TRBD2 (5 bases). With 3 bases removed from V and 0 bases from J, the gap between germline ends came to 12 bases. The CDR3 is 14 residues long. The germline V gene encodes CDR1 DFQATT and CDR2 SNEGSKA (reference sequence). The CDR3 DNA reads as TGCAGTGCTAGGAATAGGGAGAGCTCCTACGAGCAGTACTTC. It codes for CSARNRESSYEQYF.

Of note for this clonotype: A junction end diverges from the germline sequence, so it may reflect a read error. This chain connects TRBV7-3 to TRBJ2-1; the D gene could be TRBD1 or TRBD2 (5 bases each). Per the germline V gene, CDR1 is SGHTA and CDR2 is FQGTGA. This CDR3 is 11 amino acids long. DNA for the CDR3: TGTGCCGGCAGGTCCGGGACTGAGCAGTTCTTC. Translating gives CAGRSGTEQFF.

The gene calls are TRBV5-4 and TRBJ1-6, with a tentative D call TRBD1 (5 bases). In germline, CDR1 is SGHNT, CDR2 YYREEE (reference sequence). The CDR3 totals 16 residues. Between the trimmed V and J ends, which lost 3 bases and 7 bases, there was a span of 17 bases. The CDR3 DNA is TGTGCCAGCAGCTCCCAGGGTCCGGAAATGAATTCACCCCTCCACTTT. Encoded protein: CASSSQGPEMNSPLHF.

The chain combines TRBV20-1 with TRBJ2-1; D is uncertain. The ends were cut back, 4 bases at V and 0 bases at J, with 10 bases in the middle. The V gene's germline CDR1 is DFQATT and CDR2 SNEGSKA (reference sequence). The CDR3 contains 14 residues. CDR3 sequence: CSANDLYSYNEQFF. Written as DNA, the CDR3 is TGCAGTGCTAACGACTTATACTCCTACAATGAGCAGTTCTTC.

This clonotype has only one observation. The chain uses TRBV20-1 and TRBJ2-7; maybe TRBD2 (6 bases). Matching the DNA end better, TRBJ2-5 makes the J call doubtful. Germline assignment: CDR1 DFQATT and CDR2 SNEGSKA (reference sequence). This CDR3 region has 12 residues. The CDR3 here is CSTGGTSETQYF. CDR3 DNA sequence: TGCAGTACTGGGGGGACTTCTGAGACCCAGTACTTC.

V and J are TRBV18 and TRBJ1-5; D remains unclear. The CDR3 sequence is 14 residues long. Germline V gene lookup returns CDR1 KGHSH and CDR2 LQKENI. With 8 bases removed from V and 1 base from J, the gap between germline ends came to 12 bases. In DNA, the CDR3 is TGTGCCAGCAGCCCAGGACCCAGCAATCAGCCCCAGCATTTT. This translates into CASSPGPSNQPQHF.

The gene calls are TRBV4-2 and TRBJ2-7, with TRBD1 matching 11 bases. J gave up 6 bases and V 4 bases, and 11 bases lay outside the gene matches. Germline CDR1 reads LGHNA; CDR2 reads YNFKEQ. The CDR3 consists of 16 residues. CDR3 region: CASSRYSGTGGSEQYF. CDR3 nucleotide sequence: TGTGCCAGCAGCCGCTATTCCGGGACAGGGGGAAGCGAGCAGTACTTC.

In the case of this clonotype: Sequence at one end of the junction differs from germline and may be a read error. The chain combines TRBV9 with TRBJ1-4; D call uncertain. In germline, CDR1 is SGDLS, CDR2 YYNGEE. The CDR3 consists of 15 residues. The CDR3 nucleotides read TGTGCCAGCAGCTCTCGTGTTTCAACTAGTGAAAAACTGTTTTTT. As protein: CASSSRVSTSEKLFF. Looking up the rest from reference TRBV9 and TRBJ1-4 gives the full variable domain: DSGVTQTPKHLITATGQRVTLRCSPRSGDLSVYWYQQSLDQGLQFLIQYYNGEERAKGNILERFSAQQFPDLHSELNLSSLELGDSALYFCASSSRVSTSEKLFFGSGTQLSVL.

This chain joins TRBV6-2 or TRBV6-3 and TRBJ2-1, with D perhaps matching TRBD1 (5 bases). This CDR3 is built from 14 residues. Trimming took off 2 bases at V and 6 bases at J, with 11 bases between the two ends. Germline CDR1 MNHEY, CDR2 SVGEGT. CDR3 nucleotide sequence: TGTGCCAGCAGTTACAGGCAGGGTGTCAATGAGCAGTTCTTC. Translated: CASSYRQGVNEQFF.

The chain has TRBV4-2 and TRBJ1-1; D uncertain. CDR3 length equals 13 residues. The germline V gene encodes CDR1 LGHNA and CDR2 YNFKEQ. Between the trimmed V and J ends, which lost 4 bases and 7 bases, there was a span of 13 bases. CDR3 DNA sequence: TGTGCCAGCAGCCCTAGCCCTTCCTTTGAAGCTTTCTTT. Amino acids: CASSPSPSFEAFF.

This clonotype has a handful of counts. The chain carries TRBV3-1 and TRBJ1-2; 7 bases match TRBD1. Trimming at V came to 3 bases and at J to 1 base, leaving 5 bases not matched to a gene. Per the germline V gene, CDR1 is LGHDT and CDR2 is YNNKEL (reference sequence). The CDR3 is 15 amino acids. In nucleotides, the CDR3 is TGTGCCAGCAGCCACGGGACAGACTTTAACTATGGCTACACCTTC. The encoded protein is CASSHGTDFNYGYTF.

The CDR3 sequence: CAISRIQRETYNEQFF. The CDR3 DNA reads as TGTGCCATCAGTAGGATACAGCGGGAAACGTACAATGAGCAGTTCTTC. This rearrangement joins TRBV10-3 to TRBJ2-1; 7 nucleotides align to TRBD2. J lost 4 bases, V lost 5 bases, and 11 bases had no gene match. Germline assignment: CDR1 ENHRY and CDR2 SYGVKD. The CDR3 covers 16 residues.

This clonotype was observed a handful of times. The chain joins TRBV7-2 to TRBJ2-3; maybe TRBD2 (6 bases). The CDR3 is 15 residues long. Germline V gives CDR1 SGHTA, CDR2 FQGNSA. V was pared by 4 bases and J by 2 bases, with 13 bases between. In DNA, the CDR3 is TGTGCCAGCAGCTCAGGGACTGGTTTCACAGATACGCAGTATTTT. Translation gives CASSSGTGFTDTQYF.

This clonotype was seen a handful of times. The genes are TRBV29-1 and TRBJ2-3, with TRBD1 matching 7 bases. CDR3 length: 14 residues. From germline, CDR1 is SQVTM and CDR2 ANQGSEA. The V gene end was trimmed by 3 bases and the J gene end by 2 bases; junction bases not matched to a gene: 5. This chain's CDR3 is CSVDGGQITDTQYF. As DNA, the CDR3 is TGCAGCGTTGATGGGGGACAGATCACAGATACGCAGTATTTT.

This chain uses TRBV20-1 with TRBJ2-1; a weak D match, TRBD1 (6 bases). The germline gives CDR1 DFQATT, CDR2 SNEGSKA (reference sequence). The V end was cut by 0 bases, the J end by 5 bases, with 26 bases between. This CDR3 is built from 19 residues. The CDR3 loop reads CSARDPHSPQGRSNNEQFF. DNA for the CDR3: TGCAGTGCTAGAGACCCCCACTCACCGCAGGGGCGTTCTAACAATGAGCAGTTCTTC.

The chain couples TRBV18 to TRBJ1-2; D perhaps matches TRBD1 (5 bases). The CDR3 runs to 12 residues. CDR1 KGHSH and CDR2 LQKENI come from the germline V gene. The V end lost 4 bases, the J end lost 10 bases, and 13 bases lay between the germline ends. CDR3 sequence (DNA): TGTGCCAGCTCACACCCAGGGTCGGACTACACCTTC. It is translated as CASSHPGSDYTF.

This clonotype was recorded a few times. This sequence joins TRBV7-9 and TRBJ2-7; D is uncertain. Germline V CDR1 and CDR2: SEHNR, FQNEAQ (reference sequence). V lost 8 bases to trimming and J lost 4 bases, with 9 bases between them. The CDR3 is 11 amino acids. CDR3 region: CASEKGYEQYF. In DNA, the CDR3 is TGTGCCAGCGAAAAGGGATACGAGCAGTACTTC.

The chain joins TRBV3-1 to TRBJ2-3; 8 nucleotides match TRBD2. CDR3 length: 16 residues. V shed 4 bases, J shed 1 base, and the junction held 7 bases outside the gene matches. In germline, CDR1 is LGHDT, CDR2 YNNKEL (reference sequence). The CDR3 protein is CASSLMPAGGTDTQYF. The CDR3 DNA reads TGTGCCAGCAGCCTGATGCCAGCGGGAGGCACAGATACGCAGTATTTT.

The chain combines TRBV12-3 or TRBV12-4 with TRBJ1-2; TRBD1 might be the D (5 bases). This CDR3 has 13 amino acids. Trimming removed 7 bases at V and 1 base at J, with 10 bases between. For the CDR3, the DNA is TGTGCCAGCAACTGGGGGGGTAACTATGGCTACACCTTC. Amino acids: CASNWGGNYGYTF.

The rearrangement uses TRBV28 and TRBJ1-4; 11 bases match TRBD1. This CDR3 comprises 14 residues. J was trimmed by 6 bases and V by 5 bases; bases with no gene match: 2. Germline lookup yields CDR1 MDHEN and CDR2 SYDVKM. CDR3 nucleotides: TGTGCCAGCAGTCGGGACAGGGGGTATGAAAAACTGTTTTTT. This translates into CASSRDRGYEKLFF.